The rows below give T cell receptor beta chains drawn from one sample of a study of cytomegalovirus exposure and HLA in healthy donors. The repertoire was sequenced with immunoSEQ multiplex PCR; TCRdb's copy has only in-frame clones and lacks some. The table lists 190,000 or so clones, approximately 80% of them singletons. Sequenced sample: PBMCs. Receptors originate from a boy between 2 and 10 years old in good health and CMV-seronegative. Both conserved end residues are part of each CDR3. The D gene is left open where the match is weak. A row's size may be missing; if present it is once, few, many or a size class.

once	NA	TRBV7-2	TRBJ1-4	TGTGCCAGCAGCTTAGCTGGGCCAACTAATGAAAAACTGTTTTTT	CASSLAGPTNEKLFF
NA	TRBD1	TRBV6-1	TRBJ2-2	TGTGCCAGCAGTATCACAGGGGGCTCTGTCGGGGAGCTGTTTTTT	CASSITGGSVGELFF
NA	TRBD1	TRBV2	TRBJ2-5	TGTGCCAGCAGTGTGGACAGGCAAGAGACCCAGTACTTC	CASSVDRQETQYF
once	NA	TRBV4-2	TRBJ2-7	TGTGCCAGCAGCCAAGACAACACGGGCGAGCAGTACTTC	CASSQDNTGEQYF
NA	NA	TRBV15	TRBJ2-1	TGTGCCACCAGCAGAGACAGGGACTTACTAGGAAGGGAGCAGTTCTTC	CATSRDRDLLGREQFF
few	NA	TRBV6-1	TRBJ1-2	TGTGCCAGCACCTCGGAGGGGGGGGCCCAGCCCTTC	CASTSEGGAQPF
NA	TRBD2	TRBV9	TRBJ2-3	TGTGCCAGCAGCGTAGCTAGCGGGGGGGCCGCGGATACGCAGTATTTT	CASSVASGGAADTQYF
NA	NA	TRBV11-2	TRBJ1-4	TGTGCCAGCAGCATCCCCGCCTGGAGGATGGCTAATGAAAAACTGTTTTTT	CASSIPAWRMANEKLFF
few	TRBD1	TRBV7-2	TRBJ1-3	TGTGCCAGCAGCCCCAGGACAGGGGAAAACACCATATATTTT	CASSPRTGENTIYF
NA	NA	TRBV12-5	TRBJ1-1	TGTGCTACCCAAGGCAGGGGCGGGACTGAAGCTTTCTTT	CATQGRGGTEAFF
once	NA	TRBV11-2	TRBJ1-6	TGTGCCAGCAGCTTAAGGGGGACATCACCCCTCCACTTT	CASSLRGTSPLHF
once	NA	TRBV4-1	TRBJ1-4	TGCGCCAGCAGCCCCCTTAGGGCAGGGGCCGCAACTAATGAAAAACTGTTTTTT	CASSPLRAGAATNEKLFF
NA	NA	TRBV7-9	TRBJ1-1	TGTGCCAGCAGCTTGCAGGGTGACACTGAAGCTTTCTTT	CASSLQGDTEAFF
NA	NA	TRBV27	TRBJ2-6	TGTGCCAGCAGTCTTAAACAGGGGGGGGTCACTGGGGCCAACGTCCTGACTTTC	CASSLKQGGVTGANVLTF
NA	NA	TRBV4-1	TRBJ2-4	TGCGCCAGCAGCCAAGTAGCGCCGGCCCGCGCCAAAAACATTCAGTACTTC	CASSQVAPARAKNIQYF
NA	NA	TRBV4-2	TRBJ2-7	TGTGCCAGCAGCCCCGGCCTAGCAGGTCCCTACGAGCAGTACTTC	CASSPGLAGPYEQYF
NA	NA	TRBV6-4	TRBJ2-5	TGTGCCAGCAGTGACTCTAAAGTGCCGTGTGAGCAGTACTTC	CASSDSKVPCEQYF
NA	NA	TRBV5-6	TRBJ1-4	TGTGCCAGCAGCTTGGCCAAGTGGTTGGGGGAGGGGGAAAAACTGTTTTTT	CASSLAKWLGEGEKLFF
NA	TRBD1	TRBV4-2	TRBJ1-6	TGTGCCAGCAGCCAAGTCTCGGGGACAGAAGGCTATAATTCACCCCTCCACTTT	CASSQVSGTEGYNSPLHF
NA	TRBD1	TRBV6-6	TRBJ2-7	TGTGCCAGCAGTTACGGTGAGACAGGGGGCAGGTACGAGCAGTACTTC	CASSYGETGGRYEQYF
NA	NA	TRBV19	TRBJ1-5	TGTGCCAGTAGTATTAGGTTCCGGGATCAGCCCCAGCATTTT	CASSIRFRDQPQHF
NA	NA	TRBV4-3	TRBJ2-3	TGCGCCAGCAGCCAAGATCGATGGAGGGGGCCCGGGGCGCAGTATTTT	CASSQDRWRGPGAQYF
NA	NA	TRBV6-1	TRBJ1-4	TGTGCCAGCAGCGACTACGGGGGTAATGAAAAACTGTTTTTT	CASSDYGGNEKLFF
NA	TRBD1	TRBV5-1	TRBJ2-3	TGCGCCAGCAGCTTTCTCACAGGGGGCACAGATACGCAGTATTTT	CASSFLTGGTDTQYF
few	TRBD2	TRBV27	TRBJ2-5	TGTGCCAGCAGTTTAAGTAGCGGGGGGCTCCTGGGAGAGACCCAGTACTTC	CASSLSSGGLLGETQYF
NA	NA	TRBV19	TRBJ2-1	TGTGCCAGTAGACTCACCCAGGGTCGCTATGAGCAGTTCTTC	CASRLTQGRYEQFF
few	NA	TRBV27	TRBJ2-1	TGTGCCAGCAGTTGGGCTAGCCCCGGCTCCTACAATGAGCAGTTCTTC	CASSWASPGSYNEQFF
NA	NA	TRBV10-3	TRBJ1-1	TGTGCCGCCAAAGACACCCAGGGCACTGAAGCTTTCTTT	CAAKDTQGTEAFF
NA	TRBD1	TRBV7-6	TRBJ2-6	TGTGCCAGCAGCTTAGCGGCCGGGACAGTGAATTCTGGGGCCAACGTCCTGACTTTC	CASSLAAGTVNSGANVLTF
once	NA	TRBV5-1	TRBJ2-1	TGCGCCAGCAGCTTGGGAGGGCCCCCCATCAATGAGCAGTTCTTC	CASSLGGPPINEQFF
NA	TRBD1	TRBV11-3	TRBJ2-1	TGTGCCAGCAGCCGGGGACAGGGTGTGAATGAGCAGTTCTTC	CASSRGQGVNEQFF
few	NA	TRBV4-3	TRBJ1-2	TGCGCCAGCAGCCAAGATCCGGCCACAGAAACATATGGCTACACCTTC	CASSQDPATETYGYTF
NA	NA	TRBV5-1	TRBJ1-2	TGCGCCAGCAGCTTGGCCCATGAGGGGGTCGTCAACTATGGCTACACCTTC	CASSLAHEGVVNYGYTF
few	TRBD1	TRBV13	TRBJ1-2	TGTGCCAGCAGCCCGCCTTCGGGACAGAGCTATGGCTACACCTTC	CASSPPSGQSYGYTF
NA	NA	TRBV7-9	TRBJ2-2	TGTGCCAGCAGCAACTCGGGAGCAGCGAACACCGGGGAGCTGTTTTTT	CASSNSGAANTGELFF
few	TRBD1	TRBV25-1	TRBJ1-1	TGTGCCAGCAGTGCAGGGGGACCCTCTGACGGCGGAGCTTTCTTT	CASSAGGPSDGGAFF
NA	NA	TRBV18	TRBJ2-7	TGTGCCAGCTCACGGTACGGAGTCCCCTACGAGCAGTACTTC	CASSRYGVPYEQYF
NA	NA	TRBV18	TRBJ1-4	TGTGCCAGCTCACCACACAGAAAAACAACTAATGAAAAACTGTTTTTT	CASSPHRKTTNEKLFF
few	NA	TRBV6-6	TRBJ1-2	TGTGCCAGCAGTTACGAGGGGGAAGCTAACTATGGCTACACCTTC	CASSYEGEANYGYTF
NA	NA	TRBV5-1	TRBJ1-2	TGCGCCAGCAGCTCCCCGCTCTCAGGGGAAGCCGACCATGGCTACACCTTC	CASSSPLSGEADHGYTF
NA	TRBD1	TRBV2	TRBJ2-5	TGTGCCAGCAGGAGGGGGACAGGGGGCTTCGAGACCCAGTACTTC	CASRRGTGGFETQYF
NA	NA	TRBV5-1	TRBJ1-5	TGCGCCAGCAGCTTGTGGCCTCGGGGAAGCAGCAATCAGCCCCAGCATTTT	CASSLWPRGSSNQPQHF
NA	TRBD1	TRBV5-1	TRBJ2-2	TGCGCCAGCAGCCCCTCCACAGGGGGCTTGGTCGGGGAGCTGTTTTTT	CASSPSTGGLVGELFF
few	TRBD1	TRBV4-2	TRBJ1-1	TGTGCCAGCAGCGAGGGACAGGGGCCTCAAGCTTTCTTT	CASSEGQGPQAFF